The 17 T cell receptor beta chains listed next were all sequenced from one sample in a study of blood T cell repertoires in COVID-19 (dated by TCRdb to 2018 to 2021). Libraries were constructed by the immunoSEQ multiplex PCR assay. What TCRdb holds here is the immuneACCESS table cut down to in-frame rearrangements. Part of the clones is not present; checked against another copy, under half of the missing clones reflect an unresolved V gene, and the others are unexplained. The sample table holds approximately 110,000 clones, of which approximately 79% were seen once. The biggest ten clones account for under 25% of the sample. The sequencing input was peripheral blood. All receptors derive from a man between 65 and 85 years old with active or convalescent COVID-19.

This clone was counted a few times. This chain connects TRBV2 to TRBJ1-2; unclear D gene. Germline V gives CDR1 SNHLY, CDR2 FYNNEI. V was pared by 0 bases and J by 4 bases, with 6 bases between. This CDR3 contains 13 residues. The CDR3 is CASSEASFYGYTF. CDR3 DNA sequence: TGTGCCAGCAGTGAAGCCAGTTTCTATGGCTACACCTTC.

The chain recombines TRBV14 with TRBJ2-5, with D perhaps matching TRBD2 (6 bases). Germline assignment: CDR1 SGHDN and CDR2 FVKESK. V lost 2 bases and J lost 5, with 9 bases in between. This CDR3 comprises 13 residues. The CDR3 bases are TGTGCCAGCAGCCAACTAGCGTTGGAGACCCAGTACTTC. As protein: CASSQLALETQYF.

The CDR3 bases are TGTGCCAGCAGCTCGGGACGCGGGAGGGCCGGGGAGACCCAGTACTTC. Translation: CASSSGRGRAGETQYF. The gene calls are TRBV7-9 and TRBJ2-5, with TRBD2 matching 9 bases. Trimming at V came to 4 bases and at J to 5 bases, leaving 11 bases not matched to a gene. From germline, CDR1 is SEHNR and CDR2 FQNEAQ (reference sequence). This CDR3 has 16 residues.

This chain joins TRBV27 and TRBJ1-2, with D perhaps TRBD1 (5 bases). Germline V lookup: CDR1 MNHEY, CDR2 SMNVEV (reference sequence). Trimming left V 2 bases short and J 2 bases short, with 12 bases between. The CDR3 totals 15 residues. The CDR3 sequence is CASSLTGVENYGYTF. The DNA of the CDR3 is TGTGCCAGCAGTTTAACGGGGGTAGAAAACTATGGCTACACCTTC.

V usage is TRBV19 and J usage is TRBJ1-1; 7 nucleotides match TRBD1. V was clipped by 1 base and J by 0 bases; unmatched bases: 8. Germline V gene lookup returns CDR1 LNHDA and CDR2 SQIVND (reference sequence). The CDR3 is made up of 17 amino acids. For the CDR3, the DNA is TGTGCCAGTAGTATAGCTGGGACAGCCAGCGTGAACACTGAAGCTTTCTTT. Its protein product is CASSIAGTASVNTEAFF.

CDR3 region: CASSLGRVYEQYF. CDR3 in DNA: TGTGCCAGCAGTTTGGGCAGGGTATACGAGCAGTACTTC. This chain joins TRBV28 and TRBJ2-7, with TRBD1 as a possible D gene (5 bases). The V and J ends lost 3 bases and 4 bases respectively, with 10 bases between them. CDR1 MDHEN and CDR2 SYDVKM come from the germline V gene. The CDR3 is made up of 13 amino acids. Full variable domain (remainder filled in from reference TRBV28 and TRBJ2-7): DVKVTQSSRYLVKRTGEKVFLECVQDMDHENMFWYRQDPGLGLRLIYFSYDVKMKEKGDIPEGYSVSREKKERFSLILESASTNQTSMYLCASSLGRVYEQYFGPGTRLTVT.

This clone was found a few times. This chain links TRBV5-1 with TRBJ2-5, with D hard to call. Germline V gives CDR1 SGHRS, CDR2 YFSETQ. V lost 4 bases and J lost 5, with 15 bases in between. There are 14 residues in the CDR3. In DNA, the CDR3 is TGCGCCAGCAGCCCGCCCAGTACCGCCGAGACCCAGTACTTC. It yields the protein CASSPPSTAETQYF.

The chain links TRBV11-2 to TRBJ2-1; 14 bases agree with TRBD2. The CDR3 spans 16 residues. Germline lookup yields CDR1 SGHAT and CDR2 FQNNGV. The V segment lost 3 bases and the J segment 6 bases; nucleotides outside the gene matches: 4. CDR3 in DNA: TGTGCCAGCAGCTTGTGGGGGACTAGCGGGAGCAATGAGCAGTTCTTC. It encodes CASSLWGTSGSNEQFF.

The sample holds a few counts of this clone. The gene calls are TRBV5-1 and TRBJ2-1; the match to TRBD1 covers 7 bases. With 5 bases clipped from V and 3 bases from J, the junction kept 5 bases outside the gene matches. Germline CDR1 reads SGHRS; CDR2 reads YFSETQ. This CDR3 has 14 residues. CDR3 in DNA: TGCGCCAGCAGGCCCACAGGGGTCTACAATGAGCAGTTCTTC. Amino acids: CASRPTGVYNEQFF.

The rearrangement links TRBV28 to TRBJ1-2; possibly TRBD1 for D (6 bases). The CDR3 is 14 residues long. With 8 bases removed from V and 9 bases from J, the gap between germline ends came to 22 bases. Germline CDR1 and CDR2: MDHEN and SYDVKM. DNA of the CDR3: TGTGCCAGCCTAGCCCTTTGGGGACAAGGCAGCTACACCTTC. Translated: CASLALWGQGSYTF.

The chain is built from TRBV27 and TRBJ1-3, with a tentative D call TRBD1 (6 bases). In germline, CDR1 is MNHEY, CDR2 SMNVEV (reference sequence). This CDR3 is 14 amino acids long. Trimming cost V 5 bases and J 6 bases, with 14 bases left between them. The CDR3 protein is CASSPNRVENTIYF. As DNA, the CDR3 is TGTGCCAGCAGTCCGAACAGGGTTGAAAACACCATATATTTT.

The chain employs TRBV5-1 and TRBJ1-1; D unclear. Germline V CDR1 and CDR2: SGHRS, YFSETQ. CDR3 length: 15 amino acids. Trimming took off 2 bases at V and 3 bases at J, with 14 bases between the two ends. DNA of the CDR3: TGCGCCAGCAGCTTAGGTTTTGCGGATGACACTGAAGCTTTCTTT. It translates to CASSLGFADDTEAFF.

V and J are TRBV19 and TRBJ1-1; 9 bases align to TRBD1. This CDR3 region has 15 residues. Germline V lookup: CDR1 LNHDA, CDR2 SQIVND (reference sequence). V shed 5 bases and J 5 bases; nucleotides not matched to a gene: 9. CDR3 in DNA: TGTGCCAGTAGTGTAACAGGGGGCGCGGGGACTGAAGCTTTCTTT. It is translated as CASSVTGGAGTEAFF.

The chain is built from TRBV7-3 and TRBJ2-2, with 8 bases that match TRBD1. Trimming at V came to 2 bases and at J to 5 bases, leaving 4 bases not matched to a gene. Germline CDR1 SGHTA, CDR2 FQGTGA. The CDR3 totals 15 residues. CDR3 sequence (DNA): TGTGCCAGCAGCTTAGGCGGACAGGGAACCGGGGAGCTGTTTTTT. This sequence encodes CASSLGGQGTGELFF.

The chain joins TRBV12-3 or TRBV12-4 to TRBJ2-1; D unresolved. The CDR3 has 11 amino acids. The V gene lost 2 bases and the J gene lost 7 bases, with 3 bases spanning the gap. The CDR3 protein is CASSLLNEQFF. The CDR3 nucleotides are TGTGCCAGCAGTTTACTGAATGAGCAGTTCTTC.

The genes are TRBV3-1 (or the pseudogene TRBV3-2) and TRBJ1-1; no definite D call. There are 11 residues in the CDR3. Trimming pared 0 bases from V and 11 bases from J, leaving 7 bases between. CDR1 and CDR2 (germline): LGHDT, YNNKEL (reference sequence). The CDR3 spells CASSQDYMAFF. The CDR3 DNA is TGTGCCAGCAGCCAAGATTATATGGCTTTCTTT.

Written as DNA, the CDR3 is TGTGCCAGCAATAAGGGGGGGTCAACTGAAGCTTTCTTT. It is translated as CASNKGGSTEAFF. The gene calls are TRBV5-5 and TRBJ1-1, with D possibly matching TRBD1 (6 bases). Germline V gene lookup returns CDR1 SGHKS and CDR2 YYEKEE (reference sequence). CDR3 size: 13 residues. The ends were cut back, 6 bases at V and 5 bases at J, with 14 bases in the middle.